The T cell receptor beta chain under discussion was sequenced for a study of T cell responses to AZD1222 COVID-19 vaccine. TCRdb keeps only in-frame clones here, not all; method: immunoSEQ multiplex PCR. The sample has about 270,000 clones; almost 95% are singletons. Details on this clone: Its antigen is unidentified.

Points from the study as a whole: Every sample of the repertoires postdated the peak T cell response. Nearly half of unique spike-specific TCRs reportedly avoided B.1.351 and B.1.1.7 mutated regions.

The V and J ends lost 8 bases and 0 bases respectively, with 7 bases between them. In germline, CDR1 is SEHNR, CDR2 FQNEAQ (reference sequence). The CDR3 extends over 12 amino acids. The sequence derives from an adult who received the AZD1222 COVID-19 vaccine. The material sequenced was peripheral blood, taken 28 days after the second AZD1222 dose. The chain uses TRBV7-9 and TRBJ1-1; D gene ambiguous. The CDR3 here is CASSRVNTEAFF. Here the CDR3 DNA reads TGTGCCAGCTCCCGGGTGAACACTGAAGCTTTCTTT.